The sequence of this T cell receptor (beta chain) was determined in a study of blood T cell repertoires in COVID-19. Germline V gene sequence: CDR1 MGHRA, CDR2 YSYEKL. The CDR3 length is 17 residues. Trimming removed 3 bases at V and 0 bases at J, with 15 bases between. Participant-reported clinical history was the basis for cohort assignment. The assay was immunoSEQ multiplex PCR, and TCRdb's table has in-frame clones only and misses some. The repertoire holds roughly 150,000 clones, with approximately 86% as singletons. The sample consisted of PBMCs or T cells enriched from blood (not recorded which). This receptor was taken from a woman aged 40 to 50 who had been exposed to COVID-19. The chain uses TRBV4-1 and TRBJ1-3; D is ambiguous. The CDR3 loop is CASSHRGGRRSGNTIYF. The CDR3 region has the DNA TGCGCCAGCAGCCATAGAGGAGGGCGCCGCTCTGGAAACACCATATATTTT.